A single sample gave rise to the 9 T cell receptor beta chains below, sequenced in a study of blood T cell repertoires in COVID-19. Using immunoSEQ multiplex PCR, the repertoire was profiled, and TCRdb retains in-frame clones only, with some absent. The top ten hold 0.8% of the sample, which has some 250,000 clones, 88% seen once. The sample consisted of peripheral blood. The source is a woman aged 30 to 39 with acute or convalescent COVID-19.

This chain joins TRBV13 and TRBJ1-1, with TRBD1 identical over 8 bases. The trim removed 4 bases at V and 0 bases at J, leaving 7 bases unmatched. This CDR3 region has 16 residues. Germline CDR1 reads PRHDT; CDR2 reads FYEKMQ (reference sequence). The chain's CDR3 is CASSSRTGLLNTEAFF. The CDR3 bases are TGTGCCAGCAGCTCCCGGACAGGGCTGTTGAACACTGAAGCTTTCTTT.

This chain uses TRBV7-9 with TRBJ1-1, with no clear D. V lost 5 bases and J lost 0, with 16 bases in between. The CDR3 extends over 16 amino acids. Germline V gene sequence: CDR1 SEHNR, CDR2 FQNEAQ (reference sequence). Here the CDR3 reads CASSPPVPSLNTEAFF. In DNA form, the CDR3 reads TGTGCCAGCAGCCCACCGGTGCCCTCCTTGAACACTGAAGCTTTCTTT.

This chain uses TRBV18 with TRBJ2-1; 8 bases are shared with TRBD2. Germline lookup yields CDR1 KGHSH and CDR2 LQKENI. V was pared by 3 bases and J by 0 bases, with 1 base of the junction left unmatched. This CDR3 has 15 residues. CDR3 sequence reads: CASSPGTSSYNEQFF. CDR3 in DNA: TGTGCCAGCTCACCCGGGACTAGCTCCTACAATGAGCAGTTCTTC.

This chain uses TRBV30 with TRBJ2-7; 7 positions match TRBD1. Per the germline V gene, CDR1 is GTSNPN and CDR2 is SVGIG (reference sequence). This CDR3 spans 13 amino acids. Trimming cost V 0 bases and J 4 bases; bases outside gene matches: 3. CDR3 sequence reads: CAWSVGRGYEQYF. The DNA of the CDR3 is TGTGCCTGGAGTGTTGGCAGGGGGTACGAGCAGTACTTC.

The chain has TRBV9 and TRBJ2-2; the D gene is possibly TRBD2 (6 bases). Looked up from germline, CDR1 is SGDLS and CDR2 is YYNGEE. The CDR3 consists of 13 residues. The V end lost 9 bases, the J end lost 1 base, and 10 bases lay between the germline ends. The CDR3 spells CATSAGNTGELFF. CDR3 DNA: TGTGCCACCTCAGCGGGGAACACCGGGGAGCTGTTTTTT.

This clone was counted many times. V and J are TRBV14 and TRBJ1-3; 9 bases fit TRBD1. The CDR3 is made up of 16 amino acids. Per germline, CDR1 SGHDN and CDR2 FVKESK. Losses at the gene ends were 1 base for V and 0 bases for J; bases not matched to a gene: 1. The CDR3, as DNA: TGTGCCAGCAGCCAAGCGGGACAGGGCTCTGGAAACACCATATATTTT. This translates into CASSQAGQGSGNTIYF.

In this sample, this clone turned up a few times. The chain couples TRBV7-3 to TRBJ2-2, with a tentative D call TRBD2 (5 bases). The CDR3 is 13 residues long. V lost 2 bases and J 7 bases, leaving 8 bases between the germline ends. CDR1 and CDR2 from the germline V gene are SGHTA and FQGTGA. The CDR3 nucleotides are TGTGCCAGCAGCTTATTCGGGGTCGGGGAGCTGTTTTTT. This codes for CASSLFGVGELFF.

The chain is built from TRBV12-2 and TRBJ1-3. TRBV12-2 is a known pseudogene. This CDR3 contains 14 residues. This CDR3 reads CASRLQGGGNTIYF. CDR3 sequence (DNA): TGTGCAAGTCGCTTACAGGGAGGAGGAAACACCATATATTTT.

The chain employs TRBV13 and TRBJ1-4; D possibly corresponds to TRBD1 (6 bases). The V and J ends lost 4 bases and 1 base respectively, with 10 bases between them. The CDR3 is made up of 15 amino acids. CDR1 and CDR2 (germline): PRHDT, FYEKMQ (reference sequence). The CDR3 here is CASSSQGRTNEKLFF. The CDR3 nucleotides are TGTGCCAGCAGCTCACAGGGAAGAACTAATGAAAAACTGTTTTTT.